This T cell receptor beta chain is from a study of OX40 agonist ivuxolimab in advanced cancers. Study at large: Patients were treated with intravenous ivuxolimab, dosed at 0.01 to 10 mg/kg and infused every 2 weeks.

TCRdb's table, derived via immunoSEQ multiplex PCR, lists solely in-frame clones and lacks some. The sample contains approximately 52,000 clones, 79% of which appear only once. From germline, CDR1 is SEHNR and CDR2 FQNEAQ (reference sequence). The CDR3 runs to 15 residues. Trimming pared 1 base from V and 8 bases from J, leaving 15 bases between. The J gene is TRBJ2-1, the V gene TRBV7-9; D could derive from TRBD1 or TRBD2 (6 bases each). The TCR was taken from an adult with an advanced solid tumor such as melanoma, head and neck, liver or kidney cancer. The sequencing used CD4+ or CD8+ T cells sorted from blood, collected in a trial of the OX40 agonist ivuxolimab. CDR3 sequence reads: CASSLGGVGGDEQFF. The CDR3 DNA reads as TGTGCCAGCAGCTTAGGAGGGGTGGGGGGCGATGAGCAGTTCTTC.